These T cell receptor beta chains were read from a single sample in a study of T cells after yellow fever vaccination. MiXCR, run by TCRdb on the 5' RACE reads, gives a single entry per CDR3 protein. The sample holds approximately 260,000 distinct CDR3 sequences, approximately 13% seen once. The source material was CD4+ T cells sorted from PBMCs, sampled 45 days after the yellow fever booster vaccination. Source of these receptors: a man aged 30 to 39 who received the YFV17D yellow fever vaccine. The CDR3 runs from the conserved cysteine through the conserved F or W. Clone sizes are given selectively: once, few, many, or a class where the clone is expanded.

v_call	clone_size	j_call	cdr3_aa
TRBV6-5	NA	TRBJ1-6	CASSYSNSPLHF
TRBV28	many	TRBJ1-6	CASRDQGRYNSPLHF
TRBV4-3	NA	TRBJ1-2	CASSQSPGGSGYTF
TRBV4-3	few	TRBJ2-3	CASSQDGTSGTRKDTQYF
TRBV20-1	many	TRBJ2-2	CSARGAVTGELFF
TRBV20-1	few	TRBJ2-7	CSAREGTYEQYF
TRBV20-1	few	TRBJ2-7	CSARDPGGLSYEQYF
TRBV5-6	few	TRBJ2-1	CASSLAGQPYNEQFF
TRBV6-5	few	TRBJ1-1	CASSYSGGTEAFF
TRBV23-1	NA	TRBJ2-1	CASAQIFSFHNEQFF
TRBV18	few	TRBJ2-1	CASSLWGGRYNEQFF
TRBV10-2	few	TRBJ2-7	CASRGREGARVDF
TRBV12-3/TRBV12-4	NA	TRBJ2-2	CASSQGQGDRGELFF
TRBV12-3/TRBV12-4	many	TRBJ2-2	CASSPRLAANTGELFF
TRBV18	NA	TRBJ2-7	CASSQRSGGNSYEQYF
TRBV11-1	NA	TRBJ2-4	CASSTSWTDSAKNIQYF
TRBV7-8	NA	TRBJ2-7	CASSFGQKYDQYF
TRBV20-1	NA	TRBJ2-1	CSASPASSYNEQFF
TRBV24-1	NA	TRBJ2-7	CATSPGLAGEVQYF
TRBV12-3/TRBV12-4	many	TRBJ2-3	CASNPPSGSTDTQYF
TRBV5-1	NA	TRBJ2-5	CASHPGGVQETQYF
TRBV27	NA	TRBJ2-7	CASRTSKTRYYEQYF
TRBV28	few	TRBJ2-7	CASSGTYEQYF
TRBV7-9	many	TRBJ2-1	CASSLDAGAYNEQFF
TRBV7-9	NA	TRBJ2-1	CASSSRDYYNEQFF
TRBV7-7	NA	TRBJ2-1	CASSLLEWNEQFF
TRBV5-1	many	TRBJ2-1	CASSLDSSSYNEQFF
TRBV20-1	many	TRBJ2-2	CSATMNTGELFF
TRBV3-1	few	TRBJ2-1	CASMGASERSYNEQFF
TRBV20-1	NA	TRBJ2-7	CSARLLYEQYF
TRBV7-2	many	TRBJ2-5	CASSPDSGRAGETQYF
TRBV5-1	few	TRBJ2-1	CASSLVQEDYNEQFF
TRBV28	NA	TRBJ2-7	CASSLMSSGARSEQYF
TRBV12-3/TRBV12-4	NA	TRBJ2-7	CASSRATYEQYF
TRBV12-3/TRBV12-4	few	TRBJ2-7	CASSSTGDMLREQYF
TRBV20-1	NA	TRBJ2-3	CRGVVSDTQYF
TRBV20-1	few	TRBJ1-1	CSARVGALNTEAFF
TRBV5-6	few	TRBJ2-3	CASSLGHTQYF
TRBV7-8	few	TRBJ2-1	CASSLALLAGLYNEQFF
TRBV6-5	NA	TRBJ2-4	CASSYSSTGVAKNIQYF
TRBV5-1	NA	TRBJ2-3	CASSLVTSGTTDTQYF